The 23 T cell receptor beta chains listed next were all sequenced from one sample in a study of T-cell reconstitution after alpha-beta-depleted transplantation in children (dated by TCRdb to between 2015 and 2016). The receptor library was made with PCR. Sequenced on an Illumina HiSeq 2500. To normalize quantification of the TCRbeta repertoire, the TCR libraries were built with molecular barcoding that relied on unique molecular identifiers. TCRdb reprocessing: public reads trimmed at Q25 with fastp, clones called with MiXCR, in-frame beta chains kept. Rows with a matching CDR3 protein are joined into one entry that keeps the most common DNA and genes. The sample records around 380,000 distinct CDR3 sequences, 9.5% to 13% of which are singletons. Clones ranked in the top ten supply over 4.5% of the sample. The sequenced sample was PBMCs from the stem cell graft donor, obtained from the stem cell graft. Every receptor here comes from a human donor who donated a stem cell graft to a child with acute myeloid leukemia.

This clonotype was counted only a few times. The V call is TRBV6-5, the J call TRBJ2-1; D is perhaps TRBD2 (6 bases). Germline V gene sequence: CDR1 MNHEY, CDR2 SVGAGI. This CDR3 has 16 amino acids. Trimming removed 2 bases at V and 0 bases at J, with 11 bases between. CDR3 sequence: CASSYLHGGSYNEQFF. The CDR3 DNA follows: TGTGCCAGCAGTTACCTTCACGGGGGCTCCTACAATGAGCAGTTCTTC.

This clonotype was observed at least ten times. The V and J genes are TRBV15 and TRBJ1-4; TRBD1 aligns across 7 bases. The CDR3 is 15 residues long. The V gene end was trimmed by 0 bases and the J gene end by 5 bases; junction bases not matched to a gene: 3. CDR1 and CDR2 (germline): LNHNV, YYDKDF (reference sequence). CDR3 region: CATSRDGQVNEKLFF. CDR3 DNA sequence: TGTGCCACCAGCAGAGATGGACAGGTGAATGAAAAACTGTTTTTT.

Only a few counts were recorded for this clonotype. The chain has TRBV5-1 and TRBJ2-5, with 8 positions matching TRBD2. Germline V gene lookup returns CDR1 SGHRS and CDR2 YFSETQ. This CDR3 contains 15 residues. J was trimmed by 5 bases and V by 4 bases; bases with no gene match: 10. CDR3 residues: CASSPTYRLAETQYF. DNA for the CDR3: TGCGCCAGCAGCCCAACATACCGACTAGCGGAGACCCAGTACTTC. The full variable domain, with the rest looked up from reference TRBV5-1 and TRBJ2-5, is KAGVTQTPRYLIKTRGQQVTLSCSPISGHRSVSWYQQTPGQGLQFLFEYFSETQRNKGNFPGRFSGRQFSNSRSEMNVSTLELGDSALYLCASSPTYRLAETQYFGPGTRLLVL.

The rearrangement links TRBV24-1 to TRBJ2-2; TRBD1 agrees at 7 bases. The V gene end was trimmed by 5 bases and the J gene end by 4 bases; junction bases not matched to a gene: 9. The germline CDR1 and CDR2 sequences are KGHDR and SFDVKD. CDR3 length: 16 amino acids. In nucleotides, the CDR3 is TGTGCCACCAGTGGCGTACAGGGGACCGGCACCGGGGAGCTGTTTTTT. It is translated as CATSGVQGTGTGELFF.

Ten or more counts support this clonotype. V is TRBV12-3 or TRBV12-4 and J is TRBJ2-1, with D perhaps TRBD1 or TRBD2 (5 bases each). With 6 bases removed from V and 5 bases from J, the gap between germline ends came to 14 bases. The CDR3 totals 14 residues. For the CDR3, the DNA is TGTGCCAGCAGATCCGGGACGACTCACAATGAGCAGTTCTTC. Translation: CASRSGTTHNEQFF.

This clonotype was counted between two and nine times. CDR3 sequence reads: CASGAGVYEQYV. As DNA, the CDR3 is TGTGCCAGCGGCGCAGGGGTCTACGAGCAGTACGTC. The chain is built from TRBV12-3 or TRBV12-4 and TRBJ2-7; TRBD1 is a possible D gene (6 bases). The V gene lost 8 bases and the J gene lost 3 bases, with 11 bases spanning the gap. This CDR3 contains 12 residues.

The DNA for the CDR3 is TGTGCCAGCAGCTTAGGAACGCGACGGGCCAGCTCTGGGGCCAACGTCCTGACTTTC. Its translation is CASSLGTRRASSGANVLTF. The gene calls are TRBV11-2 and TRBJ2-6; D ambiguous. Trimming cost V 1 base and J 0 bases, with 16 bases left between them. CDR1 is SGHAT and CDR2 is FQNNGV in the germline V gene. The CDR3 spans 19 residues. Looking up the rest from reference TRBV11-2 and TRBJ2-6 gives the full variable domain: EAGVAQSPRYKIIEKRQSVAFWCNPISGHATLYWYQQILGQGPKLLIQFQNNGVVDDSQLPKDRFSAERLKGVDSTLKIQPAKLEDSAVYLCASSLGTRRASSGANVLTFGAGSRLTVL.

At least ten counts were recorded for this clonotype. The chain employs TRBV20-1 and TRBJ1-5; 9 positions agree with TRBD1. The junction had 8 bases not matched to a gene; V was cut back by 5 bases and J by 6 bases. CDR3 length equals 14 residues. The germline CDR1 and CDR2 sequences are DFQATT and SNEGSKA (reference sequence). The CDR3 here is CSAGKGQGVQPQHF. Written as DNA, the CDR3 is TGCAGTGCTGGGAAGGGACAGGGTGTTCAGCCCCAGCATTTT.

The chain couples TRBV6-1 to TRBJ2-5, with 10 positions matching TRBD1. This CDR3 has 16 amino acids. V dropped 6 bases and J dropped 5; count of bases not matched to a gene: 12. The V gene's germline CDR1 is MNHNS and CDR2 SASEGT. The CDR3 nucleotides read TGTGCCAGCAGCCGTTCGACAGGGGGCTTGGGGGAGACCCAGTACTTC. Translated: CASSRSTGGLGETQYF.

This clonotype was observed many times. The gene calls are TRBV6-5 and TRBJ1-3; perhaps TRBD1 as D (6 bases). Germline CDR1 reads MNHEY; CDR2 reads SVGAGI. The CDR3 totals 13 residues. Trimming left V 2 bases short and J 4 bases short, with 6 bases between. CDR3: CASSYGTGNTIYF. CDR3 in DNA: TGTGCCAGCAGTTACGGGACAGGAAACACCATATATTTT.

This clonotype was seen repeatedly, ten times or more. CDR3 sequence: CASSYRGVQYEQYF. CDR3 nucleotide sequence: TGCGCCAGCAGTTACCGGGGCGTCCAATACGAGCAGTACTTC. The V and J genes are TRBV5-1 and TRBJ2-7; D tentatively reads TRBD1 or TRBD2 (5 bases each). The CDR3 totals 14 residues. CDR1 SGHRS and CDR2 YFSETQ come from the germline V gene. The ends were cut back, 5 bases at V and 4 bases at J, with 16 bases in the middle. The whole variable domain, remainder taken from reference TRBV5-1 and TRBJ2-7, is KAGVTQTPRYLIKTRGQQVTLSCSPISGHRSVSWYQQTPGQGLQFLFEYFSETQRNKGNFPGRFSGRQFSNSRSEMNVSTLELGDSALYLCASSYRGVQYEQYFGPGTRLTVT.

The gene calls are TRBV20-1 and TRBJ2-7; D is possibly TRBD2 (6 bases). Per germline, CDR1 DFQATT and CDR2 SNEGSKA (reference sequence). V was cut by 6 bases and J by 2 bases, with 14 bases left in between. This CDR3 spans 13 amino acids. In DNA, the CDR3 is TGCAGTGCCTGGTCTAGCGTAACCTACGAGCAGTACTTC. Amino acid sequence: CSAWSSVTYEQYF.

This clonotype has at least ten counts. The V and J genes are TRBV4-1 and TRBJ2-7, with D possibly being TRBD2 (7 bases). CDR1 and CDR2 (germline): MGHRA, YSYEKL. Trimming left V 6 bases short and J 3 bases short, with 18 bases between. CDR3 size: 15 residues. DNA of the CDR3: TGCGCCAGCAGTCACGAGGGGGAGGGATTCTACGAGCAGTACTTC. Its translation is CASSHEGEGFYEQYF.

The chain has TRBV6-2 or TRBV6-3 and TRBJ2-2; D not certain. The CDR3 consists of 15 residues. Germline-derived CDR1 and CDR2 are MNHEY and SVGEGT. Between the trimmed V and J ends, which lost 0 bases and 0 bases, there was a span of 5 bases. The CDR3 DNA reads TGTGCCAGCAGTTACTCCTCCTCGAACACCGGGGAGCTGTTTTTT. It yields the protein CASSYSSSNTGELFF.

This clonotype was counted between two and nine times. The chain's CDR3 is CASALVPAPINHQPQHF. The CDR3 bases are TGTGCCAGCGCTCTCGTTCCAGCCCCCATAAACCATCAGCCCCAGCATTTT. This rearrangement joins TRBV2 to TRBJ1-5; D not resolved. The CDR3 runs 17 residues. The germline V gene has CDR1 SNHLY and CDR2 FYNNEI. V was pared by 8 bases and J by 5 bases, with 25 bases between.

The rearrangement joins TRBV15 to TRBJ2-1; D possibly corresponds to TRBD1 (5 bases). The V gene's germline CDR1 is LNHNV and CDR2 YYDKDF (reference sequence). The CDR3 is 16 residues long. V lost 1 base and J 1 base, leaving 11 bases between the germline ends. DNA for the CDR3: TGTGCCACCAGCAGAGTCAGGGTAGGGTCCTACAATGAGCAGTTCTTC. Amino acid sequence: CATSRVRVGSYNEQFF.

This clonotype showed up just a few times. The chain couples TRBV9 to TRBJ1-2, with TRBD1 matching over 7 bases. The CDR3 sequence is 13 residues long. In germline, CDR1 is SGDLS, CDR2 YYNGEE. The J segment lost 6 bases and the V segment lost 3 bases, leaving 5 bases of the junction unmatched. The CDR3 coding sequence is TGTGCCAGCAGCGCCCAGACAGGGAATGGCTACACCTTC. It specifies CASSAQTGNGYTF.

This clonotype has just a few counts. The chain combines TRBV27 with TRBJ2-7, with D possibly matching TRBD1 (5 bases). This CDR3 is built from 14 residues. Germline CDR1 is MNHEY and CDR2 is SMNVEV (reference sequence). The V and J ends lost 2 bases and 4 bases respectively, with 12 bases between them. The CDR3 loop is CASSLRGTSYEQYF. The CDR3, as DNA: TGTGCCAGCAGTTTAAGGGGAACCTCATACGAGCAGTACTTC.

The CDR3 sequence: CASSPLTEAFF. The CDR3 nucleotides read TGTGCCAGCAGCCCCTTGACTGAAGCTTTCTTT. The chain couples TRBV12-3 or TRBV12-4 to TRBJ1-1, with D unclear. Trimming cost V 6 bases and J 5 bases, with 7 bases left between them. The length of the CDR3 is 11 residues.

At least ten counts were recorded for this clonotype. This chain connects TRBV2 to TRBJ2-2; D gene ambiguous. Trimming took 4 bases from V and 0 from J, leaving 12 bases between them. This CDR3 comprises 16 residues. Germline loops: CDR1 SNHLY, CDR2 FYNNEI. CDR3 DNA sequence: TGTGCCAGCAGTGGATACAGCCCCGCGAACACCGGGGAGCTGTTTTTT. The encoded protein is CASSGYSPANTGELFF. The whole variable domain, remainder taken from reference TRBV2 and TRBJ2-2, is EPEVTQTPSHQVTQMGQEVILRCVPISNHLYFYWYRQILGQKVEFLVSFYNNEISEKSEIFDDQFSVERPDGSNFTLKIRSTKLEDSAMYFCASSGYSPANTGELFFGEGSRLTVL.

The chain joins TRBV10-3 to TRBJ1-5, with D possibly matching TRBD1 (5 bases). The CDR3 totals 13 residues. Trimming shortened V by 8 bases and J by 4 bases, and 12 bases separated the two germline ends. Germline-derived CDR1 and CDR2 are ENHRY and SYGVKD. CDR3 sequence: CAIWSGSNQPQHF. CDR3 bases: TGTGCCATCTGGTCAGGGAGTAATCAGCCCCAGCATTTT.

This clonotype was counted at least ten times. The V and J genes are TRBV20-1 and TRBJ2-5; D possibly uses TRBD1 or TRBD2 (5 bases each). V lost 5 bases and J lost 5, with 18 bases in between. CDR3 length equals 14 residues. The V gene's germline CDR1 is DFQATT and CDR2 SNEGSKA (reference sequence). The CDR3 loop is CSAPGTPRRETQYF. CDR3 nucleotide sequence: TGCAGTGCTCCCGGGACCCCACGGAGGGAGACCCAGTACTTC.

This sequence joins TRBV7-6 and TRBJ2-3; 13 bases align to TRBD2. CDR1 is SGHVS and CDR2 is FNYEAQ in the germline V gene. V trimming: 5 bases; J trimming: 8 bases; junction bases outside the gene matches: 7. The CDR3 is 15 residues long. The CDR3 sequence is CASSPLAGGPGTQYF. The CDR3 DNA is TGTGCCAGCAGCCCACTAGCGGGGGGGCCTGGTACGCAGTATTTT.